This TCR beta chain is from a study of blood T cells in healthy people across ages. This CDR3 has 14 residues. The V segment lost 8 bases and the J segment 2 bases; nucleotides outside the gene matches: 4. The germline gives CDR1 ENHRY, CDR2 SYGVKD. To note about this clonotype: Its target is unknown.

For the second PCR, which ran for about 6 to 12 cycles, a sample-barcoded 5' primer and a J-beta primer mix were used. MiXCR, applied by TCRdb to the 5' RACE reads, yields one record per CDR3 protein. Of approximately 1.5 million distinct CDR3 sequences in the sample, about 42% were seen once. The study's findings and limits: Whereas aged donors had fewer naive CD4+ cells, long-lived donors had more of them and higher diversity.

This receptor was identified in a woman aged 18-29 years in good health. Input material: blood. The V gene is TRBV10-3, the J gene TRBJ2-3; 10 bases match TRBD2. DNA of the CDR3: TGTGCCATCTCTCTAGCGGGGGACACAGATACGCAGTATTTT. It encodes CAISLAGDTDTQYF.